These T cell receptor beta chains were read from a single sample in a study of T cells in narcolepsy. The method was immunoSEQ multiplex PCR; TCRdb's version includes in-frame clones alone and lacks a portion of them. The data show some 30,000 clones, roughly 80% seen once. Sequenced input: memory (CD45RA-) CD4+ T cells from blood. The receptors originated from a human donor in good health. CDR3s include the opening cysteine and the closing phenylalanine or tryptophan. Fields, in order: clone size, J gene, D gene, V gene, CDR3 length, CDR3 DNA, CDR3 protein. A D gene is named only where the DNA matches it firmly. Expanded clones are given a class, and other clones once, few, many or no size at all.

clone_size: .; j_call: TRBJ2-7; d_call: TRBD1; v_call: TRBV6-6; cdr3_length: 14; cdr3_nt: TGTGCCACCCACCGGGACAGCTCAACCTACGAGCAGTACTTC; cdr3_aa: CATHRDSSTYEQYF
clone_size: few; j_call: TRBJ2-1; d_call: TRBD2; v_call: TRBV19; cdr3_length: 18; cdr3_nt: TGTGCCAGTAGTACGGGGACTAGCGGGCCCGTCTCCTACAATGAGCAGTTCTTC; cdr3_aa: CASSTGTSGPVSYNEQFF
clone_size: .; j_call: TRBJ1-2; d_call: .; v_call: TRBV9; cdr3_length: 16; cdr3_nt: TGTGCCAGCAGCGTGACCCCCGGGGGGGGAAACTATGGCTACACCTTC; cdr3_aa: CASSVTPGGGNYGYTF
clone_size: .; j_call: TRBJ2-7; d_call: .; v_call: TRBV11-2; cdr3_length: 12; cdr3_nt: TGTGCCAGCAGCTTACTACGCTACGAGCAGTACTTC; cdr3_aa: CASSLLRYEQYF
clone_size: .; j_call: TRBJ2-3; d_call: TRBD2; v_call: TRBV2; cdr3_length: 15; cdr3_nt: TGTGCCACCCGGCCGGCGGGAGCTTCCACAGATACGCAGTATTTT; cdr3_aa: CATRPAGASTDTQYF
clone_size: once; j_call: TRBJ2-3; d_call: .; v_call: TRBV6-6; cdr3_length: 13; cdr3_nt: TGTGCCAGCAGTTACCTCAGCGGCCCCACGCAGTATTTT; cdr3_aa: CASSYLSGPTQYF
clone_size: once; j_call: TRBJ2-5; d_call: .; v_call: TRBV10-1; cdr3_length: 14; cdr3_nt: TGCGCCAGCAGTGAGAGCGCGGGGAGGGAGACCCAGTACTTC; cdr3_aa: CASSESAGRETQYF
clone_size: once; j_call: TRBJ2-1; d_call: TRBD2; v_call: TRBV7-6; cdr3_length: 16; cdr3_nt: TGTGCCAGCAGCTTAGCCCGGACTAGCGGGGTCAATGAGCAGTTCTTC; cdr3_aa: CASSLARTSGVNEQFF
clone_size: .; j_call: TRBJ1-6; d_call: .; v_call: TRBV7-9; cdr3_length: 12; cdr3_nt: TGTGCCAGCAGCCCCTTGATTAGCAGCCTCCACTTT; cdr3_aa: CASSPLISSLHF
clone_size: .; j_call: TRBJ1-4; d_call: TRBD1; v_call: TRBV28; cdr3_length: 16; cdr3_nt: TGTGCCAGCAGTTTATCCGGACAGGGCCAAAATGAAAAACTGTTTTTT; cdr3_aa: CASSLSGQGQNEKLFF
clone_size: .; j_call: TRBJ2-3; d_call: .; v_call: TRBV7-7; cdr3_length: 13; cdr3_nt: TGTGCCAGCAGCTTAGTGAGGGCAGATACGCAGTATTTT; cdr3_aa: CASSLVRADTQYF
clone_size: .; j_call: TRBJ1-1; d_call: TRBD1; v_call: TRBV2; cdr3_length: 16; cdr3_nt: TGTGCCAGCAGTTCACGGGACAGGGGGGGGAACACTGAAGCTTTCTTT; cdr3_aa: CASSSRDRGGNTEAFF
clone_size: .; j_call: TRBJ2-1; d_call: TRBD2; v_call: TRBV27; cdr3_length: 16; cdr3_nt: TGTGCCAGCAGTCGGACTAGCGGGAAAGGTATAGATGAGCAGTTCTTC; cdr3_aa: CASSRTSGKGIDEQFF
clone_size: .; j_call: TRBJ1-2; d_call: .; v_call: TRBV19; cdr3_length: 14; cdr3_nt: TGTGCCAGTACCCCTGACAAGGACACCTATGGCTACACCTTC; cdr3_aa: CASTPDKDTYGYTF
clone_size: .; j_call: TRBJ2-2; d_call: .; v_call: TRBV9; cdr3_length: 13; cdr3_nt: TGTGCCAGCGGTCCGCAGGGAGTGGGGGAGCTGTTTTTT; cdr3_aa: CASGPQGVGELFF
clone_size: .; j_call: TRBJ2-3; d_call: .; v_call: TRBV5-5; cdr3_length: 16; cdr3_nt: TGTGCCAGCACCAACCCTCGGCCAGGGCCCACAGATACGCAGTATTTT; cdr3_aa: CASTNPRPGPTDTQYF
clone_size: .; j_call: TRBJ2-5; d_call: TRBD2; v_call: TRBV9; cdr3_length: 14; cdr3_nt: TGTGCCAGCAGCGCCGGACTAGCGGGGGAGACCCAGTACTTC; cdr3_aa: CASSAGLAGETQYF
clone_size: .; j_call: TRBJ2-2; d_call: TRBD2; v_call: TRBV11-3; cdr3_length: 20; cdr3_nt: TGTGCCAGCAGCTCCCGCTTGTCGACTAGCGGGATTTCGGACACCGGGGAGCTGTTTTTT; cdr3_aa: CASSSRLSTSGISDTGELFF
clone_size: once; j_call: TRBJ2-1; d_call: TRBD2; v_call: TRBV4-2; cdr3_length: 15; cdr3_nt: TGTGCCAGCAGCCAAGATAGACTAGCCCACAATGAGCAGTTCTTC; cdr3_aa: CASSQDRLAHNEQFF
clone_size: .; j_call: TRBJ1-2; d_call: TRBD1; v_call: TRBV5-6; cdr3_length: 15; cdr3_nt: TGTGCCAGCAGTCCTCTGGGGACAGGACGCTATGGCTACACCTTC; cdr3_aa: CASSPLGTGRYGYTF
clone_size: .; j_call: TRBJ1-2; d_call: .; v_call: TRBV6-6; cdr3_length: 14; cdr3_nt: TGTGCCAGCAGTTACTCGAGGGGCAGGGGAGGCTACACCTTC; cdr3_aa: CASSYSRGRGGYTF
clone_size: .; j_call: TRBJ1-5; d_call: TRBD1; v_call: TRBV6-5; cdr3_length: 16; cdr3_nt: TGTGCCAGCAGTTACTCCGGACAGGGTAGCAATCAGCCCCAGCATTTT; cdr3_aa: CASSYSGQGSNQPQHF
clone_size: .; j_call: TRBJ2-5; d_call: TRBD2; v_call: TRBV30; cdr3_length: 14; cdr3_nt: TGTGCCTGGGGCCGCGGGGGTGAGAAAGAGACCCAGTACTTC; cdr3_aa: CAWGRGGEKETQYF
clone_size: once; j_call: TRBJ2-1; d_call: .; v_call: TRBV5-1; cdr3_length: 17; cdr3_nt: TGCGCCAGCAGCTTGGAAGGGCAGGGCCCCCTTAACAATGAGCAGTTCTTC; cdr3_aa: CASSLEGQGPLNNEQFF
clone_size: .; j_call: TRBJ1-2; d_call: TRBD1; v_call: TRBV9; cdr3_length: 15; cdr3_nt: TGTGCCAGCACCCGTGGGGGGACAGGGGATCAAGGCTACACCTTC; cdr3_aa: CASTRGGTGDQGYTF
clone_size: once; j_call: TRBJ2-7; d_call: .; v_call: TRBV7-2; cdr3_length: 14; cdr3_nt: TGTGCCAGCAGCGCTGGACAGACCTCCTACGAGCAGTACTTC; cdr3_aa: CASSAGQTSYEQYF
clone_size: .; j_call: TRBJ2-5; d_call: TRBD1; v_call: TRBV29-1; cdr3_length: 14; cdr3_nt: TGCAGCGCTACAGGGGCCGCGATCCAAGAGACCCAGTACTTC; cdr3_aa: CSATGAAIQETQYF
clone_size: .; j_call: TRBJ2-3; d_call: .; v_call: TRBV6-1; cdr3_length: 15; cdr3_nt: TGTGCCAGCAGTGATGCTTTACAGGGCCCAGATACGCAGTATTTT; cdr3_aa: CASSDALQGPDTQYF
clone_size: .; j_call: TRBJ2-3; d_call: .; v_call: TRBV5-6; cdr3_length: 13; cdr3_nt: TGTGCCAGCAGCTTGGCGGGTACAGATACGCAGTATTTT; cdr3_aa: CASSLAGTDTQYF
clone_size: .; j_call: TRBJ1-3; d_call: .; v_call: TRBV6-5; cdr3_length: 13; cdr3_nt: TGTGCCAGCAGTTACAGTCCGGGAAACACCATATATTTT; cdr3_aa: CASSYSPGNTIYF
clone_size: .; j_call: TRBJ1-5; d_call: .; v_call: TRBV6-6; cdr3_length: 14; cdr3_nt: TGTGCCAGCAGTTACACTACCGACAATCAGCCCCAGCATTTT; cdr3_aa: CASSYTTDNQPQHF
clone_size: .; j_call: TRBJ2-7; d_call: .; v_call: TRBV6-6; cdr3_length: 16; cdr3_nt: TGTGCCAGCAGTTATTACCGTAGTGGGGTAACCTACGAGCAGTACTTC; cdr3_aa: CASSYYRSGVTYEQYF
clone_size: .; j_call: TRBJ1-5; d_call: .; v_call: TRBV11-3; cdr3_length: 17; cdr3_nt: TGTGCCAGCAGTCCCCGGCGGGCAGGGGATAGCAATCAGCCCCAGCATTTT; cdr3_aa: CASSPRRAGDSNQPQHF
clone_size: .; j_call: TRBJ1-2; d_call: .; v_call: TRBV4-1; cdr3_length: 14; cdr3_nt: TGCGCCAGCAGCCAAGATCGAGGGATTTATGGCTACACCTTC; cdr3_aa: CASSQDRGIYGYTF
clone_size: .; j_call: TRBJ1-4; d_call: .; v_call: TRBV7-2; cdr3_length: 14; cdr3_nt: TGTGCCAGCAGCCGTACAGGGAGGAGCGAAAAACTGTTTTTT; cdr3_aa: CASSRTGRSEKLFF
clone_size: .; j_call: TRBJ1-4; d_call: .; v_call: TRBV19; cdr3_length: 14; cdr3_nt: TGTGCCAGTAGTACCCTCGGGGTTAATGAAAAACTGTTTTTT; cdr3_aa: CASSTLGVNEKLFF
clone_size: once; j_call: TRBJ2-7; d_call: .; v_call: TRBV7-2; cdr3_length: 14; cdr3_nt: TGTGCCAGCAGCTTGGCAGCTTCTTCCTACGAGCAGTACTTC; cdr3_aa: CASSLAASSYEQYF
clone_size: .; j_call: TRBJ2-7; d_call: .; v_call: TRBV5-1; cdr3_length: 15; cdr3_nt: TGCGCCAGCAGCTTGGGGTCTAGCCGAGCCTACGAGCAGTACTTC; cdr3_aa: CASSLGSSRAYEQYF
clone_size: once; j_call: TRBJ1-2; d_call: .; v_call: TRBV21-1; cdr3_length: 16; cdr3_nt: TGTGCCAGCAGCAAAGCGCCGCAGCCTCCTAACTATGGCTACACCTTC; cdr3_aa: CASSKAPQPPNYGYTF
clone_size: .; j_call: TRBJ2-1; d_call: TRBD2; v_call: TRBV6-1; cdr3_length: 16; cdr3_nt: TGTGCCAGCAGTGAATACTGGTTAGCGGGGACTTCTGAGCAGTTCTTC; cdr3_aa: CASSEYWLAGTSEQFF
clone_size: .; j_call: TRBJ2-6; d_call: .; v_call: TRBV18; cdr3_length: 16; cdr3_nt: TGTGCCAGCTCACCCCGGGGGGCCTCTGGGGCCAACGTCCTGACTTTC; cdr3_aa: CASSPRGASGANVLTF
clone_size: .; j_call: TRBJ1-6; d_call: .; v_call: TRBV13; cdr3_length: 14; cdr3_nt: TGTGCCAGCAGCTTGGGGCAGGCCTATTCACCCCTCCACTTT; cdr3_aa: CASSLGQAYSPLHF
clone_size: .; j_call: TRBJ1-2; d_call: TRBD1; v_call: TRBV28; cdr3_length: 15; cdr3_nt: TGTGCCAGCAGGGGCAGGGACAGACACAACTATGGCTACACCTTC; cdr3_aa: CASRGRDRHNYGYTF
clone_size: .; j_call: TRBJ2-4; d_call: .; v_call: TRBV11-2; cdr3_length: 16; cdr3_nt: TGTGCCAGCAGCTCCGGACAAATACTAGCCAAAAACATTCAGTACTTC; cdr3_aa: CASSSGQILAKNIQYF
clone_size: few; j_call: TRBJ1-1; d_call: .; v_call: TRBV6-6; cdr3_length: 11; cdr3_nt: TGTGCCAGCCGTGGGAACACTGAAGCTTTCTTT; cdr3_aa: CASRGNTEAFF
clone_size: .; j_call: TRBJ2-3; d_call: .; v_call: TRBV5-6; cdr3_length: 14; cdr3_nt: TGTGCCAGCAGCTTGTCTCAGGGCACAGATACGCAGTATTTT; cdr3_aa: CASSLSQGTDTQYF
clone_size: once; j_call: TRBJ1-1; d_call: .; v_call: TRBV7-9; cdr3_length: 15; cdr3_nt: TGTGCCAGCAGCAGGAGTGGCAGTCAAAACACTGAAGCTTTCTTT; cdr3_aa: CASSRSGSQNTEAFF
clone_size: .; j_call: TRBJ1-1; d_call: .; v_call: TRBV19; cdr3_length: 16; cdr3_nt: TGTGCCAGTATTACCGCCTGGGGGCTTGGGAACACTGAAGCTTTCTTT; cdr3_aa: CASITAWGLGNTEAFF
clone_size: .; j_call: TRBJ2-1; d_call: .; v_call: TRBV2; cdr3_length: 15; cdr3_nt: TGTGCCAGCAGTGAGGGCAGGGCCTACTACAATGAGCAGTTCTTC; cdr3_aa: CASSEGRAYYNEQFF